The 19 T cell receptor beta chains in this list originate from one sample, sequenced in a study of OX40 agonist ivuxolimab in advanced cancers. Method: immunoSEQ multiplex PCR; TCRdb's copy keeps in-frame clones and lacks some. The sample has about 54,000 clones; 91% are singletons. Sequences were derived from CD4+ or CD8+ T cells sorted from blood, sampled in a trial of the OX40 agonist ivuxolimab. These receptors originate from an adult with an advanced solid tumor such as melanoma, head and neck, liver or kidney cancer.

This chain uses TRBV7-9 with TRBJ1-3; D gene ambiguous. Germline loops: CDR1 SEHNR, CDR2 FQNEAQ (reference sequence). There are 14 residues in the CDR3. The V end was cut by 1 base, the J end by 10 bases, with 14 bases between. This CDR3 reads CASSLGTEARTIYF. In nucleotides, the CDR3 is TGTGCCAGCAGCTTAGGTACGGAGGCGAGAACCATATATTTT.

The chain employs TRBV13 and TRBJ2-7, with D possibly TRBD2 on 6 matching bases. CDR1 and CDR2 from the germline V gene are PRHDT and FYEKMQ (reference sequence). The CDR3 has 17 amino acids. The V gene lost 4 bases and the J gene lost 1 base, with 20 bases spanning the gap. In DNA, the CDR3 is TGTGCCAGCAGCTGGGGCAGGGACTTAAGTAGTTCCTACGAGCAGTACTTC. Its translation: CASSWGRDLSSSYEQYF.

CDR3 nucleotide sequence: TGTGCCAGCAGCTTGGGACCAGGAGGCAATCAGCCCCAGCATTTT. Protein sequence: CASSLGPGGNQPQHF. The rearrangement links TRBV5-4 to TRBJ1-5, with D uncertain. V was trimmed by 0 bases and J by 2 bases, leaving 9 bases between them. Germline V gene lookup returns CDR1 SGHNT and CDR2 YYREEE (reference sequence). The CDR3 runs 15 residues.

To note about this clone: A read error may account for a junction end that differs from germline. This chain connects TRBV6-1 to TRBJ2-7; 12 bases line up with TRBD1. The CDR3 contains 17 residues. Germline V gene sequence: CDR1 MNHNS, CDR2 SASEGT. As DNA, the CDR3 is TGTGCCATCAGTGATTGGGACAGGGGGCGCGTAAGCTACGAGCAGTACTTC. This encodes CAISDWDRGRVSYEQYF.

The gene calls are TRBV11-2 and TRBJ1-2, with D maybe TRBD1 (5 bases). The CDR3 is made up of 14 amino acids. Deletions cut 1 base from V and 5 bases from J, with 11 bases between. Germline values: CDR1 SGHAT, CDR2 FQNNGV. The CDR3 loop is CASSLGPTAYGYTF. For the CDR3, the DNA is TGTGCCAGCAGCTTAGGTCCGACAGCTTATGGCTACACCTTC.

This rearrangement joins TRBV7-2 to TRBJ2-7, with unresolved D. The V end was cut by 4 bases, the J end by 0 bases, with 7 bases between. This CDR3 contains 13 residues. Germline V gene lookup returns CDR1 SGHTA and CDR2 FQGNSA. The CDR3 here is CASSSLSSYEQYF. The CDR3 DNA is TGTGCCAGCAGCTCCCTGAGCTCCTACGAGCAGTACTTC.

J is TRBJ2-7 and V is TRBV6-1; unclear D gene. From germline, CDR1 is MNHNS and CDR2 SASEGT. The length of the CDR3 is 14 residues. V gave up 1 base and J gave up 2 bases, with 9 bases separating them. The CDR3: CASSEGVATYEQYF. The DNA for the CDR3 is TGTGCCAGCAGTGAAGGGGTTGCGACCTACGAGCAGTACTTC.

V and J are TRBV18 and TRBJ2-5; 7 bases map to TRBD2. CDR1 KGHSH and CDR2 LQKENI come from the germline V gene. The CDR3 loop spans 13 amino acids. The junction had 5 bases not matched to a gene; V was cut back by 6 bases and J by 4 bases. The CDR3 DNA is TGTGCCAGCTCGGGAGGGGCAGGAGAGACCCAGTACTTC. Encoded protein: CASSGGAGETQYF.

This chain connects TRBV6-5 to TRBJ2-2; 7 bases agree with TRBD2. The CDR3 covers 14 residues. Losses at the gene ends were 10 bases for V and 2 bases for J; bases not matched to a gene: 7. Looked up from germline, CDR1 is MNHEY and CDR2 is SVGAGI. The CDR3 sequence is CATRRLANTGELFF. The CDR3 DNA reads as TGTGCCACCAGGAGACTAGCTAACACCGGGGAGCTGTTTTTT.

The V call is TRBV7-9, the J call TRBJ1-5, with D tentatively TRBD1 (5 bases). CDR1 and CDR2 from the germline V gene are SEHNR and FQNEAQ (reference sequence). There are 12 residues in the CDR3. V lost 3 bases and J 7 bases, leaving 7 bases between the germline ends. CDR3 region: CASSFGDQPQHF. CDR3 nucleotide sequence: TGTGCCAGCAGCTTTGGGGACCAGCCCCAGCATTTT.

The chain is built from TRBV9 and TRBJ2-2; 7 nucleotides agree with TRBD1. CDR1 and CDR2 from the germline V gene are SGDLS and YYNGEE. The ends lost 4 bases at V and 5 bases at J; junction bases unmatched: 11. The CDR3 spans 16 residues. CDR3 nucleotides: TGTGCCAGCAGCCCACAAGGGACAGCCCTTACCGGGGAGCTGTTTTTT. Encoded protein: CASSPQGTALTGELFF. The entire variable domain, with the rest obtained from reference TRBV9 and TRBJ2-2, is as follows: DSGVTQTPKHLITATGQRVTLRCSPRSGDLSVYWYQQSLDQGLQFLIQYYNGEERAKGNILERFSAQQFPDLHSELNLSSLELGDSALYFCASSPQGTALTGELFFGEGSRLTVL.

Comments on this clone: An end of the junction differs from the germline gene, which may be a read error. V and J are TRBV5-3 and TRBJ2-7; D gene ambiguous. TRBV5-3 is an open reading frame, and its role is uncertain. This CDR3 region has 12 residues. CDR3 protein: CASSSYSYEQYF. Here the CDR3 DNA reads TGTGCCAGCAGCTCTTACTCCTACGAGCAGTACTTC.

The rearrangement uses TRBV7-2 and TRBJ1-4; D is possibly TRBD1 (5 bases). V was shortened by 5 bases and J by 8 bases, with 24 bases between the two germline ends. This CDR3 has 17 amino acids. Germline V gene sequence: CDR1 SGHTA, CDR2 FQGNSA. CDR3 DNA: TGTGCCAGCAGCAAAACCGGGACTCCGGCCGGGGGAGAAAAACTGTTTTTT. Amino acids: CASSKTGTPAGGEKLFF.

This rearrangement joins TRBV4-3 to TRBJ1-5, with 8 bases lining up with TRBD1. Germline-derived CDR1 and CDR2 are LGHNA and YSLEER. After removal of 0 bases from V and 6 bases from J, the junction contained 4 bases not matched to a gene. There are 15 residues in the CDR3. CDR3 protein: CASSQDRGLTQPQHF. CDR3 DNA: TGCGCCAGCAGCCAAGACAGGGGGCTTACTCAGCCCCAGCATTTT.

This rearrangement joins TRBV18 to TRBJ2-1; tentative D call: TRBD1 (6 bases). The ends were cut back, 2 bases at V and 3 bases at J, with 14 bases in the middle. The germline CDR1 and CDR2 sequences are KGHSH and LQKENI. CDR3 length: 16 amino acids. The CDR3 here is CASSPAGVRRYNEQFF. The CDR3 DNA reads as TGTGCCAGCTCACCAGCAGGGGTAAGGCGCTACAATGAGCAGTTCTTC. Looking up the rest from reference TRBV18 and TRBJ2-1 gives the full variable domain: NAGVMQNPRHLVRRRGQEARLRCSPMKGHSHVYWYRQLPEEGLKFMVYLQKENIIDESGMPKERFSAEFPKEGPSILRIQQVVRGDSAAYFCASSPAGVRRYNEQFFGPGTRLTVL.

The chain is built from TRBV11-2 and TRBJ2-7, with 9 bases fitting TRBD2. The junction had 11 bases not matched to a gene; V was cut back by 4 bases and J by 7 bases. Germline lookup yields CDR1 SGHAT and CDR2 FQNNGV. This CDR3 region has 15 residues. CDR3 loop: CASSSGTSLIGEQYF. In DNA, the CDR3 is TGTGCCAGCAGCTCCGGGACTAGCCTAATTGGTGAGCAGTACTTC.

The chain is built from TRBV5-4 and TRBJ2-7, with D hard to call. V was trimmed by 4 bases and J by 2 bases, leaving 7 bases between them. The CDR3 length is 12 residues. Germline CDR1 and CDR2: SGHNT and YYREEE (reference sequence). CDR3 in DNA: TGTGCCAGCAGCGCCCCCACCTACGAGCAGTACTTC. Its translation is CASSAPTYEQYF.

The gene calls are TRBV7-9 and TRBJ1-2; the D is unclear. Germline V gene sequence: CDR1 SEHNR, CDR2 FQNEAQ (reference sequence). The ends were cut back, 5 bases at V and 2 bases at J, with 12 bases in the middle. This CDR3 is built from 14 residues. This CDR3 reads CASSGSLLNYGYTF. The CDR3 DNA follows: TGTGCCAGCAGCGGGAGTTTATTGAACTATGGCTACACCTTC.

The chain combines TRBV7-9 with TRBJ2-1; D gene ambiguous. Germline V lookup: CDR1 SEHNR, CDR2 FQNEAQ (reference sequence). V lost 5 bases, J lost 5 bases, and 4 bases lay in between. The CDR3 runs 11 residues. In nucleotides, the CDR3 is TGTGCCAGCAGCCTTGACAATGAGCAGTTCTTC. Its protein product is CASSLDNEQFF.